This T cell receptor beta chain was obtained from a study of T cells after posttransplantation cyclophosphamide listed by TCRdb under 2016. Describing the broader study: The study tracked T cell repertoire reconstitution by TRB sequencing after myeloablative bone marrow transplantation using posttransplantation cyclophosphamide as GVHD prophylaxis. Blood from every one of the 30 or so PTCy patients who had 1-year posttransplant specimens underwent TRB sequencing. Because TRA and TRB clonality were tightly correlated in several samples, subsequent TCR analyses were focused on TRB only. In 3 patients, up to about 3 additional blood samples taken between 2 and 5.2 years after transplant also underwent TRB sequencing, as did pretransplant blood from a handful of patients. Samples from 35 PTCy-treated patients, along with samples from 15 to 20 of their related bone marrow donors, underwent antigen receptor sequencing. Public TRB sequences were compared against a database of over 3,000 sequences linked to responses to pathogens, tumor antigens, self-antigens and alloantigens.

This specimen's treatment or condition label, interpreted: high-dose cyclophosphamide on days +3 and +4 as single-agent GVHD prophylaxis. PTCy patients received busulfan and fludarabine conditioning, a related or unrelated marrow graft, and cyclophosphamide on days +3 and +4. PTCy-treated patients were drawn from a prospective multi-institutional clinical trial. Peripheral blood and bone marrow mononuclear cells were isolated by Ficoll-Hypaque density centrifugation and were cryopreserved. CD4+ and CD8+ T cells, including naive and memory subsets, were sorted by FACS using a FACSAria II. The junction shows trimming of 7 bases on V and 4 bases on J, plus 4 bases between the germline ends. The CDR3, cysteine through phenylalanine, is 10 amino acids long. The kept DNA is CDR3 alone, 30 bases in frame from the first base. The germline V gene sets CDR1 to SNHLY and CDR2 to FYNNEI. Notes on this clone: The antigen it binds to is not known. Nothing much larger sits one base from this clone, and base qualities are not available.

Study-wide conclusions, independent of this receptor: Across the approximately 42 patients, TRB clonality was highly associated with recipient CMV seropositivity and CMV reactivation, and diversity with PTCy was similar to that in the CNI/methotrexate controls. Donor-recipient similarity was low at 1-2 months but increased during the first year, and donor CD8+ memory clones often dominated later blood repertoires. The TRB repertoires of T cells infiltrating skin or GI tract showed only limited overlap with the TRB repertoires of T cells in blood.

Genomic DNA was used for TRB sequencing, which was performed with the immunoSEQ assay at survey resolution or with the hsTCRB kit. From the authors' description of their analysis: Initial read processing used immunoSEQ software, and repertoire analyses used the LymphoSeq R package. For each TRB dataset, clonality was calculated as 1 minus normalized Shannon entropy, and the Gini coefficient was computed as well. Phenotypes of unsorted samples were inferred by mapping TRB sequences from sorted subsets of the recipient or donor onto unsorted samples of the same recipient. The immuneACCESS repertoire file appears here via TCRdb, limited to in-frame rearrangements. These files lack a portion of the clones; in checked studies, under half of the deficit traces to unresolved V genes, and the cause of the others is not known. V and J calls and clone size are given by that table; D and trimming were obtained from the DNA. The sample includes about 7,200 clones, with roughly four fifths observed a single time. The biggest ten clones account for 17% of the sample.

The clonotype originates from a female patient aged 35-55 years who received an allogeneic stem cell transplant from a related donor, was CMV-positive, and had no GVHD. In patients who had a transplant, some T cells may come from the graft donor. Recombination linked TRBV2 to TRBJ2-5, with the D gene call left open. Source: CD4+ T cells sorted from blood, taken 950 to 1,200 days after allogeneic stem cell transplant with posttransplant cyclophosphamide. The nucleotide sequence is given as TGTGCCAGCACGGGAGAGACCCAGTACTTC. Its amino acids are CASTGETQYF.